This entry concerns a single T cell receptor beta chain. Clones were sequenced by immunoSEQ multiplex PCR, and TCRdb holds only the in-frame ones, with some missing. The sample carries 70,000 or so clones, about 90% recorded once. This entry comes from a study of OX40 agonist ivuxolimab in advanced cancers. Study context: Ivuxolimab is a fully human IgG2 antibody that activates OX40 (CD134). Ivuxolimab was delivered to patients intravenously every 2 weeks at doses spanning 0.01 to 10 mg/kg.

The sampling schedule covered blood at baseline, cycle 4 day 1, and cycle 7 day 1. Trimming at V came to 5 bases and at J to 4 bases, leaving 3 bases not matched to a gene. This CDR3 is 14 amino acids long. Germline V gene sequence: CDR1 LNHDA, CDR2 SQIVND (reference sequence). The sequenced sample was CD4+ or CD8+ T cells sorted from blood, obtained in a trial of the OX40 agonist ivuxolimab. This chain joins TRBV19 and TRBJ2-3; 10 nucleotides align to TRBD2. This clonotype originated in an adult with an advanced solid tumor such as melanoma, head and neck, liver or kidney cancer. CDR3 loop: CASSASGSSDTQYF. Written as DNA, the CDR3 is TGTGCCAGTAGTGCTAGCGGGAGCTCAGATACGCAGTATTTT.